A selection of T cell receptor beta chains follows, all from one sample in a study of T-cell reconstitution after alpha-beta-depleted transplantation in children. A single record per CDR3 protein comes from TCRdb applying MiXCR to the PCR reads. The sample includes about 500,000 distinct CDR3 sequences, approximately 30% of them seen just once. Sequenced material: PBMCs from the stem cell graft donor, taken from the stem cell graft. The source of these receptors is a human donor who donated a stem cell graft to a child with aplastic anemia. Each CDR3 is given with its conserved first and last residue. Each record gives: J gene, clone size, D gene, V gene, CDR3 DNA, CDR3 protein. D genes are given only for firm matches. A clone size is listed for some rows: how often the clone was seen (once, few, many), or a class if it is expanded.

>TRBJ2-5|few|NA|TRBV7-2
TGTGCCAGCAGGACAGGGACTCAAGAGACCCAGTACTTC
CASRTGTQETQYF
>TRBJ2-1|NA|NA|TRBV11-1
TGTGCCAGCAGCTCAGGGGAGGGTAATGAAAATGAGCAGTTCTTC
CASSSGEGNENEQFF
>TRBJ2-1|few|TRBD2|TRBV27
TGTGCCAGCAGTTTCGGCGGGAGGGTCTCCTACAATGAGCAGTTCTTC
CASSFGGRVSYNEQFF
>TRBJ1-4|NA|NA|TRBV5-4
TGTGCCAGCAGCTTGGAAACGGGTGACGAAAAACTGTTTTTT
CASSLETGDEKLFF
>TRBJ1-1|NA|NA|TRBV5-1
TGCGCCAGCAGCTTGGCCGCACAGGGCCGAAATGAAGCTTTCTTT
CASSLAAQGRNEAFF
>TRBJ2-3|NA|TRBD1|TRBV24-1
TGTGCCACCAGTGACCCGGACAGGGGAGGAGATACGCAGTATTTT
CATSDPDRGGDTQYF
>TRBJ2-4|NA|NA|TRBV28
TGTGCCAGCAGTTCCAGTCGGGGATCACACATTCAGTACTTC
CASSSSRGSHIQYF
>TRBJ2-5|few|TRBD1|TRBV18
TGTGCCAGCCAAACCGAGACAGGGCGCGAGACCCAGTACTTC
CASQTETGRETQYF
>TRBJ2-2|NA|NA|TRBV7-9
TGTGCCAGCAGCCCCCCAGGGATATACACCGGGGAGCTGTTTTTT
CASSPPGIYTGELFF
>TRBJ2-3|NA|TRBD2|TRBV12-3/TRBV12-4
TGTGCCAGCAGTTTATTCATTGGCAAGAGCGGGAGCTGTGATACGCAGTATTTT
CASSLFIGKSGSCDTQYF
>TRBJ1-1|few|NA|TRBV27
TGTGCCAGCAGTCCAGGACAGACCAGAGTGAACACTGAAGCTTTCTTT
CASSPGQTRVNTEAFF
>TRBJ2-2|NA|TRBD1|TRBV28
TGTGCCAGCAGAGAGTCGAGACAGGGGGCGACCGGGGAGCTGTTTTTT
CASRESRQGATGELFF
>TRBJ2-1|NA|NA|TRBV7-2
TGTGCCAGCAGCCCCCGGGGTGGTTCCAATGAGCAGTTCTTC
CASSPRGGSNEQFF
>TRBJ2-2|NA|NA|TRBV19
TGTGCCAGTAGTATAGCCGGGACGAACACCGGGGAGCTGTTTTTT
CASSIAGTNTGELFF
>TRBJ2-7|NA|NA|TRBV7-8
TGTGCCAGCAGCCCCTCCCCCACAGGTCACTCCTACGAGCAGTACTTC
CASSPSPTGHSYEQYF
>TRBJ1-5|many|TRBD1|TRBV6-5
TGTGCCAGCAAGCGGGACAGAGAGATTAGCAATCAGCCCCAGCATTTT
CASKRDREISNQPQHF
>TRBJ2-1|few|TRBD2|TRBV12-3/TRBV12-4
TGTGCCAGCAGTCTCTCCGGGACTAGCGTTTCCAATGAGCAGTTCTTC
CASSLSGTSVSNEQFF
>TRBJ1-1|few|NA|TRBV18
TGTGCCAGCTCAGGGGAGGGCACTGAAGCTTTCTTT
CASSGEGTEAFF
>TRBJ2-2|NA|TRBD1|TRBV20-1
TGCAGTGTCACAAGGGGGCTCGAGGCCGGGGAGCTGTTTTTT
CSVTRGLEAGELFF
>TRBJ1-5|NA|NA|TRBV5-6
TGTGCCAGCAGCGTAAGGACGGGTGGGCAGCCCCAGCATTTT
CASSVRTGGQPQHF
>TRBJ2-3|NA|NA|TRBV6-2/TRBV6-3
TGTGCCAGCAGTTTTATAGGTCTCGTAGATACGCAGTATTTT
CASSFIGLVDTQYF
>TRBJ1-5|NA|NA|TRBV7-8
TGTGCCAGCAGCTTAGCCAGGGGTAGGGAGGGCAATCAGCCCCAGCATTTT
CASSLARGREGNQPQHF
>TRBJ2-1|NA|TRBD2|TRBV12-3/TRBV12-4
TGTGCCAGCAGAGGACGAGGTAGCGGGAGGGGAGATAGCGAGCAGTTCTTC
CASRGRGSGRGDSEQFF
>TRBJ2-1|few|TRBD1|TRBV10-3
TGTGCCATCAGTGAGCCCCTGGGACAGGGGAGGAACAATGAGCAGTTCTTC
CAISEPLGQGRNNEQFF
>TRBJ2-1|NA|TRBD2|TRBV7-9
TGTGCCAGCAGTAAGACTAGCGGGAGGGCCGGGTATGAGCAGTTCTTC
CASSKTSGRAGYEQFF
>TRBJ1-1|few|NA|TRBV12-3/TRBV12-4
TGTGCCAGCAGTTTAACGACTGAAGCTTTCTTT
CASSLTTEAFF